This T cell receptor (beta chain) was documented in a study of blood T cell repertoires in COVID-19. Study information: The United States, Italy and Spain were the sources of the acute and convalescent COVID-19 samples. Sources were T cells, B-cell-depleted T cells, or PBMCs; the material itself was cDNA or gDNA.

Trimming at V came to 0 bases and at J to 10 bases, leaving 6 bases not matched to a gene. CDR1 and CDR2 (germline): SGDLS, YYNGEE. The CDR3 runs to 15 residues. Original methodology: Amplification of reference gene primers provided the estimated nucleated cell counts. Some clones are missing from TCRdb's copy, which holds only in-frame ones; the method was immunoSEQ multiplex PCR. The DNA gave D and trimming, while V, J and clone size come from that table. The table shows 130,000 to 150,000 clones, with around four fifths occurring only once. This TCR was recovered from a human donor in a cohort sampled during active COVID-19. The chain couples TRBV9 to TRBJ1-6; 8 bases are shared with TRBD1. Sequencing input: peripheral blood. In DNA, the CDR3 is TGTGCCAGCAGCGTAGTGGAGACAGGGGTCTCACCCCTCCACTTT. Translation gives CASSVVETGVSPLHF.